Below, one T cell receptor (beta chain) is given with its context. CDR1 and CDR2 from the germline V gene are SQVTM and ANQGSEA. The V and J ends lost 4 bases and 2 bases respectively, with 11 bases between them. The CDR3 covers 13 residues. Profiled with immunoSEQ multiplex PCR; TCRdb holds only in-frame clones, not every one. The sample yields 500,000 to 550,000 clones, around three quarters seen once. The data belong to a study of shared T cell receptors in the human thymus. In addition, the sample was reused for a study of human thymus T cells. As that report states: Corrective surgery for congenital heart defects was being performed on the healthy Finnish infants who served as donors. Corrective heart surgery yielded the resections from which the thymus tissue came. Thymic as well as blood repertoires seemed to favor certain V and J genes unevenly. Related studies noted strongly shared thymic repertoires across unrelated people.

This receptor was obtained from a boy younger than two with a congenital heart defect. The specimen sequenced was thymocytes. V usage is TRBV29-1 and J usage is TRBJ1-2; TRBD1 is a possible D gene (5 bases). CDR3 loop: CSVANRSNYGYTF. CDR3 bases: TGCAGCGTTGCCAACAGGAGCAACTATGGCTACACCTTC. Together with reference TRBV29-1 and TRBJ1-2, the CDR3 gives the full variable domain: SAVISQKPSRDICQRGTSLTIQCQVDSQVTMMFWYRQQPGQSLTLIATANQGSEATYESGFVIDKFPISRPNLTFSTLTVSNMSPEDSSIYLCSVANRSNYGYTFGSGTRLTVV.